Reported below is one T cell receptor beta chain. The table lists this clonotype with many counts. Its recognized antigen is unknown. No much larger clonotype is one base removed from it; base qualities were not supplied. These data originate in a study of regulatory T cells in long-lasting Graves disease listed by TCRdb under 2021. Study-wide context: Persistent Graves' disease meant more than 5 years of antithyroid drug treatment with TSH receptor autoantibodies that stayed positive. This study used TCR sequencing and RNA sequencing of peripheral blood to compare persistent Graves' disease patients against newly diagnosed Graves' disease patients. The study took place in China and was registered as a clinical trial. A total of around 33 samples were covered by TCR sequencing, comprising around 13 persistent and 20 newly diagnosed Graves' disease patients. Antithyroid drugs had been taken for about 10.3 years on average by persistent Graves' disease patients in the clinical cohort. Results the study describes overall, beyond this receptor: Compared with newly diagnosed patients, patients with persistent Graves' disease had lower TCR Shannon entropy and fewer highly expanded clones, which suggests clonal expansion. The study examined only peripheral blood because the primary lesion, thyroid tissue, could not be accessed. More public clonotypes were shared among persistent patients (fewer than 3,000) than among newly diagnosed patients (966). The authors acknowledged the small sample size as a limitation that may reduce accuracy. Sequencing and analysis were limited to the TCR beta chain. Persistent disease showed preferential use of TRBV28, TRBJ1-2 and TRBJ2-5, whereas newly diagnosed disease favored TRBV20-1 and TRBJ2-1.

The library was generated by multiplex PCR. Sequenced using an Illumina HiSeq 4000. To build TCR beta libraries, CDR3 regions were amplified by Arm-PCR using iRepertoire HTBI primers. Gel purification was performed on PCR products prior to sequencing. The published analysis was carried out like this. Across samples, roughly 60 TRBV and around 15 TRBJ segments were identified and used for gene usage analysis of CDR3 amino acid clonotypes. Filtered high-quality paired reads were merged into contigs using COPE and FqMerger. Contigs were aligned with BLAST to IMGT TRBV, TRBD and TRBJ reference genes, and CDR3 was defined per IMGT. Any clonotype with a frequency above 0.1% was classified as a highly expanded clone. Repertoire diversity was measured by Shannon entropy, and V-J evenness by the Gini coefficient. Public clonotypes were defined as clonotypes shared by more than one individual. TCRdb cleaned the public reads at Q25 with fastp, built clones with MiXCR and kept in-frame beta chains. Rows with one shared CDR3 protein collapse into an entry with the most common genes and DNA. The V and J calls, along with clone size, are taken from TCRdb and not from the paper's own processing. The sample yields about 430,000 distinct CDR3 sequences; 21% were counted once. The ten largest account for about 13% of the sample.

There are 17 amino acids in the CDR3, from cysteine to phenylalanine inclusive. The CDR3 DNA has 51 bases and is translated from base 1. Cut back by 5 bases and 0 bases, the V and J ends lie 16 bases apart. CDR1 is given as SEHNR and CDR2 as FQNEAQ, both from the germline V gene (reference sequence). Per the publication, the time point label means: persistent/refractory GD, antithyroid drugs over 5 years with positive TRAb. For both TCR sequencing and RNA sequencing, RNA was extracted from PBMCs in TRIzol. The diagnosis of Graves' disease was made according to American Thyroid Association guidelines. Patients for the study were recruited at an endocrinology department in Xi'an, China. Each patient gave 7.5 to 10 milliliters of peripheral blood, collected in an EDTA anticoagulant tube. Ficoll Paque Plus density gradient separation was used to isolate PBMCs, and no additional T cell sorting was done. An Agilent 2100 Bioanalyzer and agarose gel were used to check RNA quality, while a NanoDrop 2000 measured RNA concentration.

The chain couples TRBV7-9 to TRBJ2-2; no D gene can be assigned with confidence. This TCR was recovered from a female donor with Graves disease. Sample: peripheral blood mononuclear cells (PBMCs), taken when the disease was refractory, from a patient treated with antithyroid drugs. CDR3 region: CASSTPLLAANTGELFF. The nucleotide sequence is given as TGTGCCAGCAGCACCCCCCTTCTGGCCGCGAACACCGGGGAGCTGTTTTTT.